This is a list of T cell receptor beta chains from one sample in a study of T cell changes during pregnancy in multiple sclerosis. Using immunoSEQ multiplex PCR, the repertoire was profiled, and TCRdb retains in-frame clones only, with some absent. The table has approximately 42,000 clones, under 90% seen once. The sequencing used CD4+ T cells from peripheral blood mononuclear cells, collected before pregnancy. These receptors all stem from a female donor with multiple sclerosis, enrolled in a pregnancy study. Each CDR3 is given with its conserved first and last residue. The order of the fields is clone size, D gene, V gene, J gene, CDR3 DNA, CDR3 protein. A D gene is named only where the DNA matches it firmly. Some rows have no size entry. The others give once, few or many, or a class for an expanded clone.

.	.	TRBV30	TRBJ2-4	TGTGCCTGGAGTGTATTTTTGGGGCATCAAAACATTCAGTACTTC	CAWSVFLGHQNIQYF
.	TRBD2	TRBV5-1	TRBJ2-7	TGCGCCAGCAGCTTGACCCCAACCGGGACTAGCGGGAGCTACGAGCAGTACTTC	CASSLTPTGTSGSYEQYF
.	.	TRBV19	TRBJ1-5	TGTGCCAGTAGTTCACCTTGGGGGGGGGAGACACGGAATCAGCCCCAGCATTTT	CASSSPWGGETRNQPQHF
few	.	TRBV7-9	TRBJ1-2	TGTGCCAGCAGCCACAGGGATAACGGTGGCTACACCTTC	CASSHRDNGGYTF
.	.	TRBV6-1	TRBJ1-2	TGTGCCAGCAGTCCACAGGCTCTAAGCACCTTC	CASSPQALSTF
.	.	TRBV4-2	TRBJ2-7	TGTGCCAGCAGCCAAGGAAACACCGCCTACGAGCAGTACTTC	CASSQGNTAYEQYF
.	.	TRBV11-3	TRBJ1-1	TGTGCCAGCAGCTTAGGTGCAGGGGAGATGAACACTGAAGCTTTCTTT	CASSLGAGEMNTEAFF
.	TRBD2	TRBV4-1	TRBJ2-1	TGCGCCAGCAGCCAAGAGGGGGCCGGGACTAGCGGGAAAAAGCAGTTCTTC	CASSQEGAGTSGKKQFF
.	TRBD2	TRBV18	TRBJ2-1	TGTGCCAGCTCACCACCGCCAGGGACTAGCCCCCGGAATGAGCAGTTCTTC	CASSPPPGTSPRNEQFF
.	.	TRBV10-3	TRBJ2-1	TGTGCCATCAGTGAGTCGAGCGTTGAGCAGTTCTTC	CAISESSVEQFF
.	TRBD2	TRBV7-9	TRBJ2-1	TGTGCCAGCAGCTTAGAGTCTAGCGGGACCTTCTCCTACAATGAGCAGTTCTTC	CASSLESSGTFSYNEQFF
once	.	TRBV19	TRBJ1-3	TGTGCCAGTAGTGGGGGGTACTACCGCTCTGGAAACACCATATATTTT	CASSGGYYRSGNTIYF
.	TRBD1	TRBV6-1	TRBJ2-1	TGTGCCAGCAGTGAAGGACAGGGGTGGAACAATGAGCAGTTCTTC	CASSEGQGWNNEQFF
.	TRBD1	TRBV5-1	TRBJ2-1	TGCGCCAGCAGCTCCCAGGGGGAACCAATATACAATGAGCAGTTCTTC	CASSSQGEPIYNEQFF
.	.	TRBV21-1	TRBJ1-3	TGTGCCAGCAGCACCGGGGGAGCGACACAAAAAACTACCATATATTTT	CASSTGGATQKTTIYF
few	TRBD2	TRBV7-2	TRBJ2-3	TGTGCCAGCAGCTTCTGGACTAGCGGGAGCATCGCAGATACGCAGTATTTT	CASSFWTSGSIADTQYF
.	.	TRBV19	TRBJ2-3	TGTGCCAGTAGTATTCTAAGCGCAGGGGAGTCTAGCACAGATACGCAGTATTTT	CASSILSAGESSTDTQYF
.	TRBD1	TRBV9	TRBJ1-3	TGTGCCAGCAGCGTAAGTCTCGGGACAGGGCCAAGCACCATATATTTT	CASSVSLGTGPSTIYF
few	TRBD1	TRBV27	TRBJ2-2	TGTGCCAGCAAACAGGGGCATCTTGTGAACACCGGGGAGCTGTTTTTT	CASKQGHLVNTGELFF
once	TRBD1	TRBV9	TRBJ2-7	TGTGCCAGCAGCGTAGGGGCCGGGACAGGAGACTACGAGCAGTACTTC	CASSVGAGTGDYEQYF
.	TRBD1	TRBV4-2	TRBJ1-1	TGTGCCAGCAGCCAAGATGGGACAGGGACGAACACTGAAGCTTTCTTT	CASSQDGTGTNTEAFF